This T cell receptor (beta chain) was documented in a study of cytomegalovirus exposure and HLA in healthy donors. Overall study results and limits: In a later analysis, approximately 15,000 TCR beta sequences were associated with HLA alleles at 0.05 false discovery rate.

Points on this clone: Its antigen remains unidentified.

Trimming took 2 bases from V and 3 from J, leaving 14 bases between them. Per germline, CDR1 GTSNPN and CDR2 SVGIG (reference sequence). This CDR3 is built from 15 residues. Use of 60 Vbeta and 13 Jbeta primers characterized the PCR. Clones were sequenced by immunoSEQ multiplex PCR, and TCRdb holds only the in-frame ones, with some missing. Of fewer than 250,000 clones in the sample, approximately 80% were seen once. V gene TRBV30 combines with J gene TRBJ2-1; D possibly corresponds to TRBD2 (5 bases). Sample: PBMCs. This clonotype was obtained from a woman aged 45-60 years in good health and CMV-seropositive. The CDR3: CAWSPMIGVYNEQFF. CDR3 sequence (DNA): TGTGCCTGGAGTCCTATGATCGGGGTCTACAATGAGCAGTTCTTC.